A single T cell receptor (beta chain) is shown here with its context. This clonotype was recorded at least ten times. The target of this receptor is not known. Base qualities are not recorded, but no much larger clone differs from it by a single base. This record belongs to a study of T cell repertoires in cytomegalovirus infection (dated by TCRdb to the late 2010s). Looking at the study overall: Because public TCR beta signatures pointed to carriage of CMV infection together with the matching HLA type, the HLA type of each donor mattered for the analysis.

TCRdb records Illumina HiSeq 1500 as the sequencer. TCRdb cleaned the public reads at Q25 with fastp, built clones with MiXCR and kept in-frame beta chains. Under each unique CDR3 protein, matching rows form one entry showing the most common genes and DNA. Across this sample there are 250,000 or so distinct CDR3 sequences, with over 15% seen only once. Around 47% of the sample is taken by the ten largest. Trimming leaves V shorter by 6 bases and J shorter by 6 bases, with the junction holding 16 bases beyond the gene matches. According to the germline V gene (reference sequence), CDR1 reads MNHNY and CDR2 reads SVGAGI. The CDR3 goes from the cysteine to the phenylalanine over 16 residues. Left in the record is the CDR3 DNA by itself, 48 bases read in frame from the first base. What the research found in general, with its limitations: The ex vivo response was dominated by HLA-C-restricted CMV-specific TCR beta clonotypes, which also provided the single most frequent clonotype in two of eight donors. In both this cohort and an independent cohort of 352 donors, the cumulative frequency of public TCR beta family members distinguished carriers of CMV infection plus the relevant HLA type.

The chain was built from TRBV6-6 and TRBJ2-7; TRBD1 fits 8 bases in the junction. Sequencing used CD8+ T cells from PBMCs. This TCR derives from a human donor in good health (CMV status not recorded). Some clones in this sample may be carry-over from other donors' samples. The CDR3 here reads CASSPTRTGLFFEQYF. The DNA is TGTGCCAGCAGCCCCACCCGGACAGGGCTTTTTTTCGAGCAGTACTTC.